This T cell receptor (beta chain) was recorded in a study of T cell repertoires in cytomegalovirus infection. Study details: It was recently identified HLA-C-restricted and well-studied HLA-B-restricted CMV epitopes that the study used.

One entry per CDR3 protein results from TCRdb running MiXCR on the reads. The data contain fewer than 350,000 distinct CDR3 sequences, just under 30% of them singletons. Study findings and constraints: Cumulative public TCR beta family frequency identified carriers of CMV plus the relevant HLA.

Of note for this clonotype: Antigen: not known. The junction departs from germline at one end; a sequencing error may be responsible.

The source material was cultured PBMCs, sampled from culture after CMV antigen stimulation. The receptor's source is a human donor in good health (CMV status not recorded). Some clones in this sample may be carry-over from other donors' samples.

CDR3 nucleotide sequence: TGTGCCAGCAGCCAATACAGGGACCATAGCATTCAGCCCCAGCATTTT. Its translation: CASSQYRDHSIQPQHF. The chain couples TRBV6-2 or TRBV6-3 to TRBJ1-5; D perhaps matches TRBD1 (6 bases). Germline values: CDR1 MNHEY, CDR2 SVGEGT. The CDR3 runs 16 residues.